This TCR beta chain was sequenced for a study of T cells in Graves' hyperthyroidism and ophthalmopathy. Study-wide results and caveats: In the analysis, a 13 V-J model separated ophthalmopathy from stable hyperthyroidism.

In germline, CDR1 is KGHSH, CDR2 LQKENI. Trimming pared 3 bases from V and 8 bases from J, leaving 10 bases between. The CDR3 consists of 12 residues. Many counts were recorded for this clonotype. Its antigen remains unidentified. Template material for amplifying TCR beta CDR3 regions consisted of RNA transcripts. During a first-round RT-PCR of the TCR CDR3, the HTBI primer set was used. TCRdb reanalysed the multiplex PCR reads using MiXCR and keeps one entry per CDR3 protein. The top ten hold approximately 18% of the sample, which has approximately 610,000 distinct CDR3 sequences, 16% seen once. The chain employs TRBV18 and TRBJ1-1; weak D call: TRBD1 (5 bases). The sample taken for sequencing was blood. The TCR was taken from a woman between 18 and 29 years old with Graves' hyperthyroidism. This chain's CDR3 is CASSPLGPEAFF. In DNA form, the CDR3 reads TGTGCCAGCTCACCTCTGGGGCCCGAAGCTTTCTTT.